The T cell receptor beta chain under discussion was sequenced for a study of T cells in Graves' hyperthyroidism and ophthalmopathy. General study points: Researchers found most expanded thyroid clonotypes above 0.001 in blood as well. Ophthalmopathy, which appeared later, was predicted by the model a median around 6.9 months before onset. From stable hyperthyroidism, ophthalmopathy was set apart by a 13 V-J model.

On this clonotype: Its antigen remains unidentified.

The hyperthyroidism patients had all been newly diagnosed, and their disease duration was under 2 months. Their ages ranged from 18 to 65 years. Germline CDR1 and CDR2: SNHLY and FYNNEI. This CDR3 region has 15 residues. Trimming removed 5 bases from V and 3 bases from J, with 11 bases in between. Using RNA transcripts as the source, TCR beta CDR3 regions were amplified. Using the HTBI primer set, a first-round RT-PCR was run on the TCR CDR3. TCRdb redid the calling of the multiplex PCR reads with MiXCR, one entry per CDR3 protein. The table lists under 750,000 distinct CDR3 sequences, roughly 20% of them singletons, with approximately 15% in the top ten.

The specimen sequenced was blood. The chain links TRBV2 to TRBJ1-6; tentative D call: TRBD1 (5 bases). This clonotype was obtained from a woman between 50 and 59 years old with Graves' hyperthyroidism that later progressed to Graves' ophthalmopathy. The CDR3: CASSPRGGYNSPLHF. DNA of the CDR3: TGTGCCAGCAGTCCTCGCGGGGGCTATAATTCACCCCTCCACTTT. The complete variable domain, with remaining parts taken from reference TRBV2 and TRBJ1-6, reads EPEVTQTPSHQVTQMGQEVILRCVPISNHLYFYWYRQILGQKVEFLVSFYNNEISEKSEIFDDQFSVERPDGSNFTLKIRSTKLEDSAMYFCASSPRGGYNSPLHFGNGTRLTVT.